Below are 23 T cell receptor beta chains sequenced from a single sample in a study of response to subunit inactivated influenza vaccine. Each CDR3 protein is one row after TCRdb ran MiXCR on the RT-PCR reads. The sample carries under 550,000 distinct CDR3 sequences, under 8.5% recorded once. The specimen was PBMCs from blood, collected roughly 24 months after vaccination. The origin of the receptors is a man between 45 and 75 years old who received an inactivated influenza vaccine.

A few counts support this clonotype. This sequence joins TRBV20-1 and TRBJ2-2; 13 positions match TRBD2. Unmatched junction bases numbered 8, after V lost 2 bases and J lost 5 bases. The CDR3 length is 17 residues. Per the germline V gene, CDR1 is DFQATT and CDR2 is SNEGSKA (reference sequence). This CDR3 is CSARSTSGGAVTGELFF. CDR3 coding DNA: TGCAGTGCTAGAAGTACTAGCGGGGGGGCCGTGACCGGGGAGCTGTTTTTT.

This clonotype was observed a handful of times. The J gene is TRBJ1-4, the V gene TRBV20-1; no definite D call. V dropped 5 bases and J dropped 6 bases, with 4 bases sitting between them. The germline V gene encodes CDR1 DFQATT and CDR2 SNEGSKA (reference sequence). The CDR3 is 10 amino acids. The CDR3 reads CSAPYEKLFF. DNA of the CDR3: TGCAGTGCTCCGTATGAAAAACTGTTTTTT.

Concerning this clonotype: A junction boundary mismatches the germline segment, possibly from a read error. The rearrangement joins TRBV15 to TRBJ1-1; D perhaps matches TRBD1 (5 bases). The CDR3 covers 14 residues. The V gene's germline CDR1 is LNHNV and CDR2 YYDKDF (reference sequence). This CDR3 reads CATTRDRGGTEAFF. CDR3 DNA sequence: TGTGCCACCACCAGAGATCGGGGGGGCACTGAAGCTTTCTTT.

This clonotype was picked up a small number of times. The chain couples TRBV7-9 to TRBJ1-5; TRBD1 matches 10 bases. Germline CDR1 reads SEHNR; CDR2 reads FQNEAQ (reference sequence). The V and J ends lost 6 bases and 3 bases, in that order; junction bases with no gene match: 5. This CDR3 comprises 15 residues. The CDR3 DNA reads TGTGCCAGCAGTCCGGGACAGGGGAACAATCAGCCCCAGCATTTT. It yields the protein CASSPGQGNNQPQHF.

The V and J genes are TRBV29-1 and TRBJ2-1; D perhaps matches TRBD1 (5 bases). Germline V lookup: CDR1 SQVTM, CDR2 ANQGSEA. The V end was cut by 3 bases, the J end by 6 bases, with 9 bases between. The CDR3 has 12 amino acids. CDR3: CSVEQGSNEQFF. For the CDR3, the DNA is TGCAGCGTTGAGCAGGGAAGCAATGAGCAGTTCTTC.

CDR3 sequence (DNA): TGTGCCAGCAGCCACGGACTAGGACGCACGAAGCAGTACTTC. Amino acid sequence: CASSHGLGRTKQYF. The genes are TRBV7-8 and TRBJ2-7, with 7 positions matching TRBD2. The germline V gene encodes CDR1 SGHVS and CDR2 FQNEAQ. This CDR3 spans 14 amino acids. The V and J ends lost 5 bases and 8 bases, in that order; junction bases with no gene match: 12. Full variable domain (remainder filled in from reference TRBV7-8 and TRBJ2-7): GAGVSQSPRYKVAKRGQDVALRCDPISGHVSLFWYQQALGQGPEFLTYFQNEAQLDKSGLPSDRFFAERPEGSVSTLKIQRTQQEDSAVYLCASSHGLGRTKQYFGPGTRLTVT.

The sample holds many counts of this clonotype. The chain recombines TRBV5-1 with TRBJ2-1; D is unresolved. Germline values: CDR1 SGHRS, CDR2 YFSETQ. This CDR3 has 11 amino acids. V lost 0 bases, J lost 7 bases, and 2 bases lay in between. CDR3 bases: TGCGCCAGCAGCTTGGAGAATGAGCAGTTCTTC. Translation: CASSLENEQFF.

V usage is TRBV27 and J usage is TRBJ1-1; the D gene is possibly TRBD1 (5 bases). The V gene lost 5 bases and the J gene lost 10 bases, with 14 bases spanning the gap. The CDR3 extends over 12 amino acids. Germline CDR1 and CDR2: MNHEY and SMNVEV (reference sequence). The CDR3 is CASSPLRGRAFF. The CDR3, as DNA: TGTGCCAGCAGTCCCCTTAGGGGTAGAGCTTTCTTT.

The chain couples TRBV10-3 to TRBJ1-2; D call uncertain. This CDR3 comprises 14 residues. Germline V gene data show CDR1 as ENHRY and CDR2 as SYGVKD. Deletions cut 3 bases from V and 4 bases from J, with 12 bases between. The CDR3 region is CAISDPGSIYGYTF. Here the CDR3 DNA reads TGTGCCATCAGTGATCCGGGTTCGATCTATGGCTACACCTTC.

This clonotype came up many times. This chain uses TRBV20-1 with TRBJ2-3; D perhaps matches TRBD2 (6 bases). The germline gives CDR1 DFQATT, CDR2 SNEGSKA (reference sequence). Deletions cut 5 bases from V and 0 bases from J, with 15 bases between. CDR3 length: 15 residues. CDR3 amino acids: CSAQSPGVSTDTQYF. In nucleotides, the CDR3 is TGCAGTGCTCAATCCCCGGGAGTGAGCACAGATACGCAGTATTTT.

This clonotype was picked up many times. J is TRBJ2-3 and V is TRBV7-9; TRBD2 matches at 14 bases. J gave up 4 bases and V 5 bases, and 5 bases lay outside the gene matches. Germline V gene data show CDR1 as SEHNR and CDR2 as FQNEAQ (reference sequence). The CDR3 length is 16 residues. CDR3 in amino acids: CASSPRGLAGADTQYF. The DNA of the CDR3 is TGTGCCAGCAGCCCCCGGGGACTAGCGGGGGCAGATACGCAGTATTTT.

This chain uses TRBV5-1 with TRBJ2-7; 9 nucleotides line up with TRBD1. The CDR3 has 14 amino acids. The trim removed 3 bases at V and 5 bases at J, leaving 6 bases unmatched. In germline, CDR1 is SGHRS, CDR2 YFSETQ. The CDR3 protein is CASSSTGGADEQYF. In DNA, the CDR3 is TGCGCCAGCAGCTCCACAGGGGGCGCGGACGAGCAGTACTTC.

Many counts were recorded for this clonotype. The rearrangement uses TRBV18 and TRBJ2-1; 14 bases are shared with TRBD2. CDR1 KGHSH and CDR2 LQKENI come from the germline V gene. CDR3 length equals 19 residues. With V trimmed by 3 bases and J by 6 bases, 13 bases remained unmatched. The CDR3 reads CASSPPTTSGRANFNEQFF. CDR3 DNA: TGTGCCAGCTCACCCCCGACGACTAGCGGGAGGGCCAATTTCAATGAGCAGTTCTTC.

The sample holds a few counts of this clonotype. The chain has TRBV23-1 and TRBJ2-4, with TRBD2 as a possible D gene (6 bases). TRBV23-1 is an ORF, with its function uncertain. This CDR3 has 17 residues. Between the trimmed V and J ends, which lost 0 bases and 3 bases, there was a span of 15 bases. CDR3 sequence: CASSQSEGGGFKNIQYF. Here the CDR3 DNA reads TGCGCCAGCAGTCAATCGGAGGGTGGGGGGTTCAAAAACATTCAGTACTTC.

This clonotype occurred many times. This rearrangement joins TRBV28 to TRBJ2-1; D possibly uses TRBD1 or TRBD2 (5 bases each). The germline CDR1 and CDR2 sequences are MDHEN and SYDVKM. CDR3 length equals 13 residues. Trimming stripped 6 bases from V and 10 bases from J, with 16 bases between. The CDR3 reads CASSLGEPEEQFF. The CDR3 nucleotides read TGTGCCAGCAGCCTAGGGGAGCCTGAGGAGCAGTTCTTC.

On this clonotype itself: With a much larger clone just one base away, this may be a read error. The CDR3 here is CASSFLAGSTETQYF. The CDR3 DNA sequence: TGTGCCAGCAGTTTCCTAGCGGGGAGCACAGAGACGCAGTATTTT. The V call is TRBV27, the J call TRBJ2-3, with TRBD2 matching 9 bases. The germline CDR1 and CDR2 sequences are MNHEY and SMNVEV (reference sequence). The CDR3 is 15 residues long.

This clonotype showed up many times. The rearrangement joins TRBV6-1 to TRBJ1-6; a weak D match, TRBD1 (6 bases). CDR1 is MNHNS and CDR2 is SASEGT in the germline V gene. V lost 8 bases and J lost 10, with 21 bases in between. The CDR3 totals 15 residues. The CDR3 sequence is CASRITLQGWSPLHF. For the CDR3, the DNA is TGTGCCAGCCGAATCACATTACAGGGATGGTCACCCCTCCACTTT.

This clonotype was seen ten or more times. The chain links TRBV28 to TRBJ1-2; weak D call: TRBD1 (5 bases). The CDR3 sequence is 12 residues long. Germline-derived CDR1 and CDR2 are MDHEN and SYDVKM. The V gene lost 8 bases and the J gene lost 2 bases, with 9 bases spanning the gap. CDR3 loop: CASWGPNYGYTF. CDR3 DNA: TGTGCCAGCTGGGGCCCCAACTATGGCTACACCTTC.

The V call is TRBV9, the J call TRBJ2-5; D is perhaps TRBD1 or TRBD2 (5 bases each). CDR3 length equals 16 residues. Germline V gene lookup returns CDR1 SGDLS and CDR2 YYNGEE. V was shortened by 3 bases and J by 4 bases, with 19 bases between the two germline ends. The CDR3 loop reads CASSASGTRILETQYF. As DNA, the CDR3 is TGTGCCAGCAGCGCCTCCGGGACGAGGATCCTAGAGACCCAGTACTTC.

Many counts were recorded for this clonotype. J is TRBJ2-1 and V is TRBV6-2 or TRBV6-3; maybe TRBD2 (6 bases). The CDR3 extends over 16 amino acids. V lost 5 bases to trimming and J lost 6 bases, with 20 bases between them. In germline, CDR1 is MNHEY, CDR2 SVGEGT. This chain's CDR3 is CASSKSVGGRRNEQFF. The CDR3 DNA reads TGTGCCAGCAGTAAAAGTGTCGGGGGAAGACGCAATGAGCAGTTCTTC.

This clonotype occurred a few times. The genes are TRBV20-1 and TRBJ2-6; TRBD1 matches 7 bases. The V segment lost 3 bases and the J segment 2 bases; nucleotides outside the gene matches: 7. Germline V gives CDR1 DFQATT, CDR2 SNEGSKA (reference sequence). The CDR3 extends over 16 amino acids. The CDR3 sequence: CSASQIGQAGANVLTF. DNA for the CDR3: TGCAGTGCTAGCCAAATCGGACAGGCTGGGGCCAACGTCCTGACTTTC.

The chain uses TRBV4-2 and TRBJ2-7; weak D call: TRBD1 (5 bases). The CDR3 has 15 amino acids. The germline CDR1 and CDR2 sequences are LGHNA and YNFKEQ. V lost 2 bases and J lost 7, with 18 bases in between. In DNA form, the CDR3 reads TGTGCCAGCAGCCAAAAAGGACAAGTCGGTACTGAGCAGTACTTC. Protein: CASSQKGQVGTEQYF.

This clonotype was observed at least ten times. The CDR3 protein is CAIRDRRETQYF. The DNA for the CDR3 is TGTGCCATCAGGGACAGAAGAGAGACCCAGTACTTC. The V call is TRBV10-3, the J call TRBJ2-5, with a possible D match to TRBD1 (6 bases). Trimming shortened V by 6 bases and J by 4 bases, and 9 bases separated the two germline ends. Germline loops: CDR1 ENHRY, CDR2 SYGVKD. This CDR3 region has 12 residues.